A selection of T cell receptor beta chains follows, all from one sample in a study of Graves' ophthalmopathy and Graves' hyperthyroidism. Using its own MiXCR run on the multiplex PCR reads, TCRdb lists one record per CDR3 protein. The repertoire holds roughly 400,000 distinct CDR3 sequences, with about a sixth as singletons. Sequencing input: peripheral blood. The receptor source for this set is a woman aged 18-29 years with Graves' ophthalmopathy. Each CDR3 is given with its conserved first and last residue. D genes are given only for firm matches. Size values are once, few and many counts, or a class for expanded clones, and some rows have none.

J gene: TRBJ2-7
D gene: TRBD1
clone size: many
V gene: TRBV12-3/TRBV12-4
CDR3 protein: CASSRDRGEQYF
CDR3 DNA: TGTGCCAGCAGTAGAGACAGGGGAGAGCAGTACTTC

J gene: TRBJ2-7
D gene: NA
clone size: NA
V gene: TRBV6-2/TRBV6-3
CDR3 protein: CASSYSIYLDGSSYEQYF
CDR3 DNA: TGTGCCAGCAGTTACTCAATCTACTTGGACGGGAGCTCCTACGAGCAGTACTTC

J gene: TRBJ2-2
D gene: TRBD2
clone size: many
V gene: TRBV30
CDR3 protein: CAWSVGPSGGTGELFF
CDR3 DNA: TGTGCCTGGAGTGTAGGGCCTAGCGGAGGCACCGGGGAGCTGTTTTTT

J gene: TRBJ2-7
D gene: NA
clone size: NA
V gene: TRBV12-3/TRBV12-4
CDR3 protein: CASSPSRGLYEQYF
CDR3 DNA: TGTGCCAGCAGTCCGAGCAGGGGCCTCTACGAGCAGTACTTC

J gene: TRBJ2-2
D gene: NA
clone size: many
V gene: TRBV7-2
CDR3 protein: CASSLGMAGELFF
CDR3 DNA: TGTGCCAGCAGCTTAGGAATGGCCGGGGAGCTGTTTTTT

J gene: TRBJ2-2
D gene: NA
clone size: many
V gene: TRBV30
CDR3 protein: CAWENWDGNTGELFF
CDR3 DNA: TGTGCCTGGGAGAACTGGGACGGAAACACCGGGGAGCTGTTTTTT

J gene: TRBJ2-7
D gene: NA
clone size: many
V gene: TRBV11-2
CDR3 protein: CASSRNREYEQYF
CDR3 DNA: TGTGCCAGCAGCCGCAACAGGGAATACGAGCAGTACTTC

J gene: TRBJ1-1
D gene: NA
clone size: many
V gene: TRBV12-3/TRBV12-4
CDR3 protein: CASRERVNTEAFF
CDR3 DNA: TGTGCCAGCAGGGAACGGGTGAACACTGAAGCTTTCTTT

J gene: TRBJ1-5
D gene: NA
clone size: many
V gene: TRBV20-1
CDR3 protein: CSARGGPPNQPQHF
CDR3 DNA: TGCAGTGCTAGAGGTGGGCCCCCCAATCAGCCCCAGCATTTT

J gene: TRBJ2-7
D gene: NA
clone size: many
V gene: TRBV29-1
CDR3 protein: CSVVSRDLGSEQYF
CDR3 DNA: TGCAGCGTTGTAAGCAGGGACCTAGGCAGCGAGCAGTACTTC

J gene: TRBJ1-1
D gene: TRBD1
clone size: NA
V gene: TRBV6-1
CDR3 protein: CASKKTGTMNTEAFF
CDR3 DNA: TGTGCCAGCAAGAAGACAGGGACGATGAACACTGAAGCTTTCTTT

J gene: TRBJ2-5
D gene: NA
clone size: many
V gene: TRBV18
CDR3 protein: CASSPPGGFRTQYF
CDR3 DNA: TGTGCCAGCTCACCACCAGGAGGGTTTAGGACCCAGTACTTC

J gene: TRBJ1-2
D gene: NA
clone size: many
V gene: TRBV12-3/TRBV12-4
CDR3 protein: CASSLGRDTIRYYGYTF
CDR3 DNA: TGTGCCAGCAGTTTAGGGAGGGACACTATTCGGTACTATGGCTACACCTTC

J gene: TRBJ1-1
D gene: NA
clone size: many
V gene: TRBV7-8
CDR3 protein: CASSHGSPAAFF
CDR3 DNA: TGTGCCAGCAGCCATGGGTCACCGGCGGCTTTCTTT

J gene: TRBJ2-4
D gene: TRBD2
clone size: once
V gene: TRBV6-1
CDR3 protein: CAISHRTRQNIQYF
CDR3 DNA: TGTGCCATTAGCCACCGGACTAGGCAAAACATTCAGTACTTC

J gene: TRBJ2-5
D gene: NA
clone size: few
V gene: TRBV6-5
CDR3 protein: CASSYLDGIQETQYF
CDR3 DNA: TGTGCCAGCAGTTACCTGGACGGAATACAAGAGACCCAGTACTTC

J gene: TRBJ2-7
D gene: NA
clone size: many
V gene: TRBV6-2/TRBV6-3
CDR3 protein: CASSSGTGSSYEQYF
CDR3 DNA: TGTGCCAGCAGTTCCGGGACCGGCAGCTCCTACGAGCAGTACTTC

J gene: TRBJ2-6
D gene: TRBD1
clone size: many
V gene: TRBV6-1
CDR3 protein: CASTRGQGANVLTF
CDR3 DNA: TGTGCCAGCACCAGGGGGCAAGGGGCCAACGTCCTGACTTTC

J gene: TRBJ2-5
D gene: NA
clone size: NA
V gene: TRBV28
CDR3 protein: CASTRWGGGQETQYF
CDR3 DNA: TGTGCCAGCACACGTTGGGGGGGCGGCCAAGAGACCCAGTACTTC

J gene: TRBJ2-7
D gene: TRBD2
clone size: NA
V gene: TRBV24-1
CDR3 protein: CATRKGAGESYEQYF
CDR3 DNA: TGTGCCACCAGGAAGGGCGCGGGGGAATCCTACGAGCAGTACTTC

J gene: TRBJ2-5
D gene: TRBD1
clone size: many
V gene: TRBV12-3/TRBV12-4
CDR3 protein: CASSFPSRGHQETQYF
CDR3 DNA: TGTGCCAGCAGTTTCCCCTCCAGGGGGCATCAAGAGACCCAGTACTTC

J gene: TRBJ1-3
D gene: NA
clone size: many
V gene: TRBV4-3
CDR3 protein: CASSQGAAGGTFGNTIYF
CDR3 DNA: TGCGCCAGCAGCCAAGGGGCCGCCGGGGGAACTTTCGGAAACACCATATATTTT

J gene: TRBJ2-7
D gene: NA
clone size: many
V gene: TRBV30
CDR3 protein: CAWKQLYEQYF
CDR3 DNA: TGTGCCTGGAAGCAGCTCTACGAGCAGTACTTC

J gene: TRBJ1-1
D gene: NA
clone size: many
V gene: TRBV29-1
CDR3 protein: CSVEKDTEAFF
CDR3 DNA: TGCAGCGTTGAGAAGGACACTGAAGCTTTCTTT